The 22 T cell receptor beta chains below come from one sample, sequenced in a study of cytomegalovirus exposure and HLA in healthy donors. The PCR contained 60 Vbeta and 13 Jbeta primers. Libraries were prepared by immunoSEQ multiplex PCR; TCRdb keeps only in-frame clonotypes and omits some of them. The profile shows about 200,000 clones, over 75% of them singletons. The sample consisted of PBMCs. The receptors were gathered from a boy between 2 and 15 years old in good health and CMV-seronegative.

The chain couples TRBV18 to TRBJ2-5; possible D gene TRBD1, 6 bases. Germline CDR1 KGHSH, CDR2 LQKENI. The length of the CDR3 is 14 residues. With 4 bases removed from V and 5 bases from J, the gap between germline ends came to 14 bases. For the CDR3, the DNA is TGTGCCAGCTCACAAACAGGGCGTAGGGAGACCCAGTACTTC. Amino acids: CASSQTGRRETQYF.

V usage is TRBV4-3 and J usage is TRBJ1-6; perhaps TRBD1 as D (6 bases). The V end lost 0 bases, the J end lost 6 bases, and 15 bases lay between the germline ends. CDR3 length equals 17 residues. Germline CDR1 and CDR2: LGHNA and YSLEER. The CDR3 loop is CASSQEVRDKTNSPLHF. The CDR3 nucleotides read TGCGCCAGCAGCCAAGAGGTCCGGGACAAGACTAATTCACCCCTCCACTTT.

The chain links TRBV9 to TRBJ2-5, with TRBD2 matching 7 bases. With V trimmed by 3 bases and J by 3 bases, 5 bases remained unmatched. This CDR3 has 14 residues. Germline values: CDR1 SGDLS, CDR2 YYNGEE. CDR3 protein: CASSESGVEETQYF. The CDR3 nucleotides are TGTGCCAGCAGCGAGAGCGGGGTGGAAGAGACCCAGTACTTC.

This clone has just one count. The rearrangement links TRBV27 to TRBJ2-3; a weak D match, TRBD2 (5 bases). The CDR3 totals 13 residues. Germline assignment: CDR1 MNHEY and CDR2 SMNVEV (reference sequence). With 0 bases removed from V and 6 bases from J, the gap between germline ends came to 7 bases. The CDR3 sequence: CASSLSPGDTQYF. The CDR3 DNA follows: TGTGCCAGCAGTTTATCCCCGGGGGATACGCAGTATTTT.

For this clone: Other nucleotide sequences from this sample produce the same CDR3. V and J are TRBV6-6 and TRBJ1-2; possible D gene TRBD1, 5 bases. Trimming pared 3 bases from V and 4 bases from J, leaving 12 bases between. The CDR3 consists of 14 residues. Germline-derived CDR1 and CDR2 are MNHNY and SVGAGI (reference sequence). Here the CDR3 reads CASSYSPDTYGYTF. The CDR3 DNA sequence: TGTGCCAGCAGTTATAGTCCGGACACCTATGGCTACACCTTC.

The rearrangement links TRBV5-1 to TRBJ1-5; 9 positions match TRBD1. This CDR3 contains 13 residues. With 9 bases clipped from V and 3 bases from J, the junction kept 4 bases outside the gene matches. Germline V gene lookup returns CDR1 SGHRS and CDR2 YFSETQ. CDR3: CATGQGNNQPQHF. Written as DNA, the CDR3 is TGCGCCACAGGACAGGGGAACAATCAGCCCCAGCATTTT.

J is TRBJ2-5 and V is TRBV5-4, with TRBD1 identical over 8 bases. CDR1 and CDR2 from the germline V gene are SGHNT and YYREEE (reference sequence). V shed 4 bases, J shed 1 base, and the junction held 15 bases outside the gene matches. The CDR3 runs to 18 residues. Here the CDR3 reads CASSRGQVAFGSQETQYF. The CDR3 DNA follows: TGTGCCAGCAGCCGGGGACAGGTGGCCTTTGGTAGCCAAGAGACCCAGTACTTC.

This clone has just one count. The chain joins TRBV5-1 to TRBJ2-3; 10 bases are a match to TRBD2. V trimming: 1 base; J trimming: 4 bases; junction bases outside the gene matches: 6. Germline V lookup: CDR1 SGHRS, CDR2 YFSETQ. The CDR3 has 16 amino acids. CDR3 loop: CASSLYSGGASDTQYF. In DNA form, the CDR3 reads TGCGCCAGCAGCTTGTACAGCGGGGGGGCCTCAGATACGCAGTATTTT.

A word on this clone: Other DNA sequences from this sample encode an identical CDR3 as well. V and J are TRBV20-1 and TRBJ2-7; D is unclear. The germline V gene encodes CDR1 DFQATT and CDR2 SNEGSKA (reference sequence). The CDR3 loop spans 11 amino acids. V lost 0 bases and J 3 bases, leaving 3 bases between the germline ends. Here the CDR3 DNA reads TGCAGTGCTAGAGATAGCTACGAGCAGTACTTC. It codes for CSARDSYEQYF.

As DNA, the CDR3 is TGTGCCAGCAGTTCCCCTCGACAGGGCCAGCCCAATGAGCAGTTCTTC. It codes for CASSSPRQGQPNEQFF. The chain carries TRBV6-6 and TRBJ2-1, with 7 bases identical to TRBD1. In germline, CDR1 is MNHNY, CDR2 SVGAGI (reference sequence). The CDR3 has 16 residues. J lost 6 bases, V lost 4 bases, and 12 bases had no gene match.

V and J are TRBV27 and TRBJ2-3; perhaps TRBD2 as D (6 bases). CDR1 and CDR2 from the germline V gene are MNHEY and SMNVEV (reference sequence). CDR3 length: 16 residues. Deletions cut 4 bases from V and 0 bases from J, with 14 bases between. This chain's CDR3 is CASSSRGGCSTDTQYF. CDR3 nucleotide sequence: TGTGCCAGCAGTTCTCGGGGAGGATGTAGCACAGATACGCAGTATTTT.

The CDR3 region has the DNA TGTGCCAGCAGCCCCGTGGGAGGGGGACGAACTACCCCGCTAGACTACGAGCAGTACTTC. Its protein is CASSPVGGGRTTPLDYEQYF. The chain recombines TRBV21-1 with TRBJ2-7; TRBD2, the table's D call, lacks a check against the DNA. TRBV21-1 is a recognized pseudogene. The CDR3 covers 20 residues.

V usage is TRBV5-1 and J usage is TRBJ1-3; D ambiguous. The CDR3 length is 15 residues. V was clipped by 0 bases and J by 2 bases, with 9 bases between them. The germline V gene has CDR1 SGHRS and CDR2 YFSETQ. CDR3 protein: CASSLEGGTGNTIYF. The DNA for the CDR3 is TGCGCCAGCAGCTTGGAGGGAGGAACTGGAAACACCATATATTTT.

The rearrangement joins TRBV4-1 to TRBJ1-5; 8 bases align to TRBD1. The germline CDR1 and CDR2 sequences are MGHRA and YSYEKL. The ends lost 9 bases at V and 4 bases at J; junction bases unmatched: 26. CDR3 length: 20 amino acids. The DNA for the CDR3 is TGCGCCAGGCCAAACACAAGTGTCAGGCGGGGGACAGGCCCAAATCAGCCCCAGCATTTT. It specifies CARPNTSVRRGTGPNQPQHF.

The table lists this clone with a count of one. J is TRBJ1-1 and V is TRBV27; D gene unclear. V shed 3 bases and J shed 0 bases, with 8 bases lying between them. Germline V CDR1 and CDR2: MNHEY, SMNVEV (reference sequence). This CDR3 region has 14 residues. The CDR3: CASSFGGMNTEAFF. CDR3 DNA: TGTGCCAGCAGTTTCGGCGGGATGAACACTGAAGCTTTCTTT.

A remark on this clone: Mismatch with germline at one junction end may stem from a read error. This chain links TRBV7-3 with TRBJ2-7; D uncertain. The CDR3 is 11 residues long. The germline V gene has CDR1 SGHTA and CDR2 FQGTGA. The CDR3: CASSLTPGQYF. CDR3 sequence (DNA): TGTGCCAGCAGCCTAACCCCCGGGCAGTACTTC.

Only one count was recorded for this clone. The chain joins TRBV4-3 to TRBJ1-5; perhaps TRBD1 as D (6 bases). V was shortened by 4 bases and J by 3 bases, with 13 bases between the two germline ends. Germline V gene data show CDR1 as LGHNA and CDR2 as YSLEER. The CDR3 sequence is 15 residues long. The CDR3 protein is CASSPITGPNQPQHF. As DNA, the CDR3 is TGCGCCAGCAGCCCGATCACAGGGCCCAATCAGCCCCAGCATTTT.

This clone has a handful of counts. This sequence joins TRBV7-9 and TRBJ2-2; 7 positions agree with TRBD2. Losses at the gene ends were 2 bases for V and 0 bases for J; bases not matched to a gene: 3. The CDR3 totals 16 residues. Germline loops: CDR1 SEHNR, CDR2 FQNEAQ (reference sequence). CDR3 sequence (DNA): TGTGCCAGCAGCTTAAGCGGGACTCCGAACACCGGGGAGCTGTTTTTT. The encoded protein is CASSLSGTPNTGELFF.

The chain recombines TRBV6-1 with TRBJ2-7; 10 bases align to TRBD1. The CDR3 consists of 13 residues. Germline assignment: CDR1 MNHNS and CDR2 SASEGT. J gave up 3 bases and V 6 bases, and 2 bases lay outside the gene matches. The CDR3 coding sequence is TGTGCCAGCAGCGGGACAGGGGTCTACGAGCAGTACTTC. Its protein is CASSGTGVYEQYF.

The CDR3 loop reads CASSAGLGWAGRMNTEAFF. Written as DNA, the CDR3 is TGCGCCAGCAGCGCTGGACTTGGGTGGGCAGGGAGGATGAACACTGAAGCTTTCTTT. The rearrangement links TRBV5-1 to TRBJ1-1, with D maybe TRBD1 (5 bases). This CDR3 comprises 19 residues. V lost 4 bases, J lost 0 bases, and 25 bases lay in between. Germline lookup yields CDR1 SGHRS and CDR2 YFSETQ. Looking up the rest from reference TRBV5-1 and TRBJ1-1 gives the full variable domain: KAGVTQTPRYLIKTRGQQVTLSCSPISGHRSVSWYQQTPGQGLQFLFEYFSETQRNKGNFPGRFSGRQFSNSRSEMNVSTLELGDSALYLCASSAGLGWAGRMNTEAFFGQGTRLTVV.

This clone was seen just once. The rearrangement links TRBV5-1 to TRBJ1-6; 8 bases line up with TRBD1. The germline gives CDR1 SGHRS, CDR2 YFSETQ. The CDR3 is made up of 16 amino acids. Trimming cost V 4 bases and J 5 bases; bases outside gene matches: 8. In nucleotides, the CDR3 is TGCGCCAGCAGCCCCATTGGGACAGGACATAATTCACCCCTCCACTTT. Protein product: CASSPIGTGHNSPLHF.

The chain recombines TRBV7-2 with TRBJ1-6; 9 nucleotides line up with TRBD1. In germline, CDR1 is SGHTA, CDR2 FQGNSA. With V trimmed by 1 base and J by 10 bases, 11 bases remained unmatched. The CDR3 is 17 amino acids. CDR3 protein: CASSLGYPGQGRSPLHF. DNA of the CDR3: TGTGCCAGCAGCTTAGGTTACCCAGGACAGGGGAGGTCACCCCTCCACTTT. The full variable domain, its missing parts supplied by reference TRBV7-2 and TRBJ1-6, is GAGVSQSPSNKVTEKGKDVELRCDPISGHTALYWYRQSLGQGLEFLIYFQGNSAPDKSGLPSDRFSAERTGGSVSTLTIQRTQQEDSAVYLCASSLGYPGQGRSPLHFGNGTRLTVT.